A selection of T cell receptor beta chains follows, all from one sample in a study of blood T cells in healthy people across ages. TCRdb reprocessed the 5' RACE reads with MiXCR, giving one entry per CDR3 protein. The sample comprises fewer than 1.5 million distinct CDR3 sequences, approximately 40% of which are singletons, and 7% to 9% rests with the top ten. The sequenced material came from blood. The receptor source for this set is a woman aged 18-30 years in good health. Each CDR3 is given with its conserved first and last residue.

>TRBV4-1
CASSQGGSGTHNEQFF
>TRBV6-8
CASSHMGTNEKLFF
>TRBV4-1
CASSQDRPSGRIRYEQYF
>TRBV2
CASSEGSPLHF
>TRBV5-1
CASSLLQTSGGIYYEQYF
>TRBV6-5
CASSYPLYGGHNEQFF
>TRBV4-1
CASSPAKGGDFYGYTF
>TRBV12-3/TRBV12-4
CASSLMGSGNQPQHF
>TRBV20-1
CSARDQGSVTGTNQPQHF
>TRBV7-8
CASSHTTSGWNNEQYF
>TRBV20-1
CSASTSGGAVYNEQYF
>TRBV20-1
CSASRLAGYEQYF
>TRBV2
CASRGTITGGGRYEQYF
>TRBV18
CASSPRDRALWEQYF
>TRBV6-2/TRBV6-3
CASSTTSGRSYNEQYF
>TRBV21-1
CASNKEGVSYNEQFF
>TRBV18
CASSPKQGANTEAFF
>TRBV12-3/TRBV12-4
CASSLALAGQGGYTF
>TRBV12-3/TRBV12-4
CASSPGTGGVYGYTF
>TRBV3-1
CASSQGLAVGDTQYF
>TRBV20-1
CSARDKSTKTQYF
>TRBV20-1
CSAPHGTTGELFF
>TRBV20-1
CSAYGTGFQPQHF
>TRBV20-1
CSAVLLTDTQYF
>TRBV30
CAWSARDVGFGEQFF
>TRBV11-2
CASSFNPGARGEQYF
>TRBV20-1
CSGLRASLEAFF
>TRBV5-1
CASSLRLTASTDTQYF
>TRBV12-3/TRBV12-4
CASSYQGVRAPEGGYTF
>TRBV29-1
CSVERDRSYEQYF
>TRBV12-3/TRBV12-4
CASSVSGSHSSGANVLTF
>TRBV29-1
CSVEPRGYGYTF
>TRBV27
CASRGQGEGNQPQHF
>TRBV30
CASLSNQPQHF
>TRBV6-2/TRBV6-3
CASSYGLWGPQGASSTDTQYF
>TRBV12-3/TRBV12-4
CASAQGLAGTGELFF
>TRBV6-7
CASTLHKAPNTEAFF
>TRBV9
CASSVAPIIYNEQYF
>TRBV11-2
CASRSIAGTPRDTQYF
>TRBV12-5
CASGLEAKTTDTLNTEAFF
>TRBV6-1
CASSKRLAGDLDTQYF